This note documents a single T cell receptor (beta chain) sequence. Its antigen is not known. This entry comes from a study of T cell responses to AZD1222 COVID-19 vaccine. Study-wide points: Two AZD1222 doses significantly raised spike-specific TCR breadth and depth over controls. Among AZD1222 vaccinees, only six were seropositive at baseline. Most donors were white British and more were female, and clonal diversity was possibly underestimated. The study sampled repertoires only after the peak T cell response.

The protocol was immunoSEQ multiplex PCR, while the TCRdb copy is restricted to in-frame clones and leaves out a portion. The sample has some 180,000 clones, just under 95% seen once. The CDR3 runs 15 residues. V was trimmed by 2 bases and J by 6 bases, leaving 12 bases between them. Germline loops: CDR1 KGHDR, CDR2 SFDVKD. The gene calls are TRBV24-1 and TRBJ2-2; either TRBD1 or TRBD2 may fit D (5 bases each). The source of this sequence is an adult who received the MenACWY meningococcal vaccine as a control. The sample here was peripheral blood, taken 28 days after the second dose of the MenACWY control vaccine. The CDR3 spells CATSDSGTRAGELFF. The CDR3, as DNA: TGTGCCACCAGTGATTCCGGGACGAGAGCCGGGGAGCTGTTTTTT.